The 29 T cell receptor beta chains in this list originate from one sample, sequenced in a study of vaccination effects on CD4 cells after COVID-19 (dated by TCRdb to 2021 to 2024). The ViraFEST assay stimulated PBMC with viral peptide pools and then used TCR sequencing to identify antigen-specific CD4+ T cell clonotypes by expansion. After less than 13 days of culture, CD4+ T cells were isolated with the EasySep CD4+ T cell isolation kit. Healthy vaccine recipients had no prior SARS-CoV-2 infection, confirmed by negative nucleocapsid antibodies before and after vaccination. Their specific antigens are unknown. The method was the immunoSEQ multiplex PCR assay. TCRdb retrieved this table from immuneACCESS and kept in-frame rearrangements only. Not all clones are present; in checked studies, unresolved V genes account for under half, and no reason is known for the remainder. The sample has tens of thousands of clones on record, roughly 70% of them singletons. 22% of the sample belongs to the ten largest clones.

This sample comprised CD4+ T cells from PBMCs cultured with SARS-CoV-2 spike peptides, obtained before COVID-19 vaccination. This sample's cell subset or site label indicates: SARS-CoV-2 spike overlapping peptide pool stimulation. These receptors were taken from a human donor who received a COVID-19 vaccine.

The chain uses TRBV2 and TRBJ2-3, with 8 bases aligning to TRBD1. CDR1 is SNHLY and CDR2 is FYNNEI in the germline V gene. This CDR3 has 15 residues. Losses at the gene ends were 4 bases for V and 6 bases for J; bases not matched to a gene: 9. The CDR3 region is CASSGQGAGADTQYF. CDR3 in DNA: TGTGCCAGCAGTGGGCAGGGGGCAGGGGCGGATACGCAGTATTTT.

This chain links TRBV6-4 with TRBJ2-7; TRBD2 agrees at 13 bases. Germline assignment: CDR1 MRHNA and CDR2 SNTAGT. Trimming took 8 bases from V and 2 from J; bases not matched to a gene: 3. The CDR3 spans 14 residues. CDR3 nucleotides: TGTGCCAGCGATACTAGCGGGGGGGCCTACGAGCAGTACTTC. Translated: CASDTSGGAYEQYF.

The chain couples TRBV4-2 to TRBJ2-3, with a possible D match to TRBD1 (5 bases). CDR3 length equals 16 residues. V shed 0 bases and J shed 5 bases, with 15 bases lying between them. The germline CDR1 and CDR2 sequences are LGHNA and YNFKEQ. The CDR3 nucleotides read TGTGCCAGCAGCCAAGATCGTCAGGGCGGTGTAGATACGCAGTATTTT. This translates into CASSQDRQGGVDTQYF.

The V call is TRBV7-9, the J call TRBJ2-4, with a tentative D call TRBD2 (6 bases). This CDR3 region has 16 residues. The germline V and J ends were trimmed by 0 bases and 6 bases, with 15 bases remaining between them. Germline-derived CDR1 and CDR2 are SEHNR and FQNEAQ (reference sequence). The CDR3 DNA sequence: TGTGCCAGCAGCTTAGCGCAGGGCGCGGGAATAAACATTCAGTACTTC. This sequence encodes CASSLAQGAGINIQYF.

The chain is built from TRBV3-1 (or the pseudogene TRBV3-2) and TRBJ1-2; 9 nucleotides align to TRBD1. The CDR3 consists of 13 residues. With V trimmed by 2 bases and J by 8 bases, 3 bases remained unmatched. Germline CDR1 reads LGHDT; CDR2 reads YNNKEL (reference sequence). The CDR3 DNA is TGTGCCAGCAGCCAAAGACAGGGGGACGGCTACACCTTC. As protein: CASSQRQGDGYTF.

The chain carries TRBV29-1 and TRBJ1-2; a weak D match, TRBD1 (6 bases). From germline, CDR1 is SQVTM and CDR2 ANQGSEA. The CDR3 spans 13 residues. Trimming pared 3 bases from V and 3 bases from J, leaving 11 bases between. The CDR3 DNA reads TGCAGCGTTGAGAACAGGGACGACTATGGCTACACCTTC. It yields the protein CSVENRDDYGYTF.

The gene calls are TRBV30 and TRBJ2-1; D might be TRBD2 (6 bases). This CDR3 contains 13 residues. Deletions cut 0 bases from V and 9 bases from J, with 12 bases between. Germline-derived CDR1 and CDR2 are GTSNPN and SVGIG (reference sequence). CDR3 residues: CAWSVWRAGEQFF. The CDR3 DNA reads TGTGCCTGGAGTGTCTGGAGGGCCGGTGAGCAGTTCTTC. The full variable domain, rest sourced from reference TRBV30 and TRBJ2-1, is SQTIHQWPATLVQPVGSPLSLECTVEGTSNPNLYWYRQAAGRGLQLLFYSVGIGQISSEVPQNLSASRPQDRQFILSSKKLLLSDSGFYLCAWSVWRAGEQFFGPGTRLTVL.

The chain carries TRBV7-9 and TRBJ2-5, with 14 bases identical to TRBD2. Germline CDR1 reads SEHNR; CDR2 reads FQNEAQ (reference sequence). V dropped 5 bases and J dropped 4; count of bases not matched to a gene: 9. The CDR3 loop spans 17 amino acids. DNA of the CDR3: TGTGCCAGCAGCCTGGGACTAGCGGGAGTATTGGGAGAGACCCAGTACTTC. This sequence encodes CASSLGLAGVLGETQYF. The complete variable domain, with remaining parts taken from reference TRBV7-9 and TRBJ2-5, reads DTGVSQNPRHKITKRGQNVTFRCDPISEHNRLYWYRQTLGQGPEFLTYFQNEAQLEKSRLLSDRFSAERPKGSFSTLEIQRTEQGDSAMYLCASSLGLAGVLGETQYFGPGTRLLVL.

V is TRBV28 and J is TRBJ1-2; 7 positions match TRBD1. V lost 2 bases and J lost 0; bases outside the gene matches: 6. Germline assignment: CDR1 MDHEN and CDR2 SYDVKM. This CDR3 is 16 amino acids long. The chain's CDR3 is CASSLDPGGSNYGYTF. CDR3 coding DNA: TGTGCCAGCAGTTTAGACCCAGGGGGATCTAACTATGGCTACACCTTC.

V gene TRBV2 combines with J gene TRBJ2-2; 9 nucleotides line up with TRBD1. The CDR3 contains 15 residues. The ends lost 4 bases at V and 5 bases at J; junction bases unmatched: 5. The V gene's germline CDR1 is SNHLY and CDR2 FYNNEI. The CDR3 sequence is CASSATGTGTGELFF. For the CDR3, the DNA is TGTGCCAGCAGTGCCACCGGGACAGGGACCGGGGAGCTGTTTTTT.

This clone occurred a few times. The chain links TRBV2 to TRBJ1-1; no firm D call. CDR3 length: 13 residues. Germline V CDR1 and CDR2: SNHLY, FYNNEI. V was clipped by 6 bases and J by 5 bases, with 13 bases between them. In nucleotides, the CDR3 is TGTGCCAGCAGCGACCAGATTGAGACTGAAGCTTTCTTT. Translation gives CASSDQIETEAFF.

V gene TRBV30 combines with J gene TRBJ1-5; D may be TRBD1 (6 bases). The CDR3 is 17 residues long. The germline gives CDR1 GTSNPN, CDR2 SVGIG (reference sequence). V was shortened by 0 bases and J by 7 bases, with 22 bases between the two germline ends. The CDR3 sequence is CAWSVSPIFRGRQPQHF. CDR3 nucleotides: TGTGCCTGGAGTGTATCCCCTATCTTCAGGGGACGCCAGCCCCAGCATTTT.

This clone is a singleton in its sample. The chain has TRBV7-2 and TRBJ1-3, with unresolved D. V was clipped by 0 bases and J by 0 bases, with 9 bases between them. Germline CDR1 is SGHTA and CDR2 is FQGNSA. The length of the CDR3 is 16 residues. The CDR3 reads CASSLASWSSGNTIYF. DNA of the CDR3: TGTGCCAGCAGCTTAGCCAGTTGGAGCTCTGGAAACACCATATATTTT. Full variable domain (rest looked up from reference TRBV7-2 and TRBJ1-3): GAGVSQSPSNKVTEKGKDVELRCDPISGHTALYWYRQSLGQGLEFLIYFQGNSAPDKSGLPSDRFSAERTGGSVSTLTIQRTQQEDSAVYLCASSLASWSSGNTIYFGEGSWLTVV.

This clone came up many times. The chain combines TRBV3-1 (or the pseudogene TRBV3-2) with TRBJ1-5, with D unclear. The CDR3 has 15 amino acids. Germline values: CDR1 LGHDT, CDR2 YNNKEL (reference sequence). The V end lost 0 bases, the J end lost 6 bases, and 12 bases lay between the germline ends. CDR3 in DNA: TGTGCCAGCAGCCAAGATGCCGGGTTTGGTCAGCCCCAGCATTTT. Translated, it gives CASSQDAGFGQPQHF.

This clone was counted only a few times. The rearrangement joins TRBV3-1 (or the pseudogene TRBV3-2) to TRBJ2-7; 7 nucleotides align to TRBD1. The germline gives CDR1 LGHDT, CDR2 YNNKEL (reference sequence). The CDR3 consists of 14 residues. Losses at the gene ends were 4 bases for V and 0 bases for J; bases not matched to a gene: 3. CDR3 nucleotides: TGTGCCAGCAGCCTCCAGGGGGACTCCTACGAGCAGTACTTC. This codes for CASSLQGDSYEQYF.

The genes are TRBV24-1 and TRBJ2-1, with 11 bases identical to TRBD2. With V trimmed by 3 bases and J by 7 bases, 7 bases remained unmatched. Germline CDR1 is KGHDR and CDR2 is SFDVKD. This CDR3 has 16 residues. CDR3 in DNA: TGTGCCACCAGTGATCCGACTAGCGGGATTAGTAATGAGCAGTTCTTC. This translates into CATSDPTSGISNEQFF.

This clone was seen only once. CDR3 in DNA: TGCGCCAGCAGCCCCGGGACGCAGACCTACGAGCAGTACTTC. Encoded protein: CASSPGTQTYEQYF. The rearrangement links TRBV5-1 to TRBJ2-7; TRBD1 or TRBD2 may be the D gene (5 bases each). CDR3 length equals 14 residues. V shed 4 bases and J shed 2 bases, with 13 bases lying between them. Germline loops: CDR1 SGHRS, CDR2 YFSETQ.

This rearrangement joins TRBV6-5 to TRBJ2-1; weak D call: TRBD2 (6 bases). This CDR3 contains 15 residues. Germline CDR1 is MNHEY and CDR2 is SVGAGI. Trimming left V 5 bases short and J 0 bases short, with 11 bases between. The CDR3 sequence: CASSTMGGSYNEQFF. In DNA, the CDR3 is TGTGCCAGCAGTACGATGGGGGGCTCCTACAATGAGCAGTTCTTC.

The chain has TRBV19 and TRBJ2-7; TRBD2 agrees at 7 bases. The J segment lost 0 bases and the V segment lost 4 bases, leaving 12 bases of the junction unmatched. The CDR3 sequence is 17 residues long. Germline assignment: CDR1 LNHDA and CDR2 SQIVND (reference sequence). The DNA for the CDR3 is TGTGCCAGTAGTACAACGTGGGGGGGGACGAGCTCCTACGAGCAGTACTTC. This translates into CASSTTWGGTSSYEQYF.

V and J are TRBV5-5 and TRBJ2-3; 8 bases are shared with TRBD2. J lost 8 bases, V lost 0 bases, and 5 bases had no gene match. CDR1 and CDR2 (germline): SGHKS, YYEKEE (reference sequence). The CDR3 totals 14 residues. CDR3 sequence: CASSLGGAGGTQYF. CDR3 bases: TGTGCCAGCAGCTTGGGGGGGGCGGGAGGTACGCAGTATTTT.

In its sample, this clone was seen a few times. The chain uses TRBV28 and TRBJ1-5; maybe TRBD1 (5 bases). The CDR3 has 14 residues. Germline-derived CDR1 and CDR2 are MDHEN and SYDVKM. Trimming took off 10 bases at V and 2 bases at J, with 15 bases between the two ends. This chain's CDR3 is CATKDGGGNQPQHF. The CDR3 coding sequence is TGTGCCACCAAAGATGGGGGGGGCAATCAGCCCCAGCATTTT. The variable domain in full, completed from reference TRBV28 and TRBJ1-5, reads DVKVTQSSRYLVKRTGEKVFLECVQDMDHENMFWYRQDPGLGLRLIYFSYDVKMKEKGDIPEGYSVSREKKERFSLILESASTNQTSMYLCATKDGGGNQPQHFGDGTRLSIL.

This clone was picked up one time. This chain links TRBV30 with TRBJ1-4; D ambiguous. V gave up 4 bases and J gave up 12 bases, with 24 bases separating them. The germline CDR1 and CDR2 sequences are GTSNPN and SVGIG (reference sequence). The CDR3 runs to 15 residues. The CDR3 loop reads CAWIPKRAPEVELFF. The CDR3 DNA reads TGTGCCTGGATCCCCAAGCGGGCGCCGGAGGTCGAACTGTTTTTT.

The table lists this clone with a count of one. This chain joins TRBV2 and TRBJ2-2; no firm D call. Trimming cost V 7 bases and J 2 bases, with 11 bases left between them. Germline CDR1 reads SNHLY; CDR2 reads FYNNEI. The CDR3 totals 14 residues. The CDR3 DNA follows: TGTGCCAGCATAGCCCAGATAAACACCGGGGAGCTGTTTTTT. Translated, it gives CASIAQINTGELFF.

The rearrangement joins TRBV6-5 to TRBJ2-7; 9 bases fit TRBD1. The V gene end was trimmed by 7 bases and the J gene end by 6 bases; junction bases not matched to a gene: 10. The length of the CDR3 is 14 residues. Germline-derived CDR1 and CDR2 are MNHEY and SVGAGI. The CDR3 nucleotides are TGTGCCAGCACTAACGACAGGGGGTTTGGCGAGCAGTACTTC. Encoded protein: CASTNDRGFGEQYF.

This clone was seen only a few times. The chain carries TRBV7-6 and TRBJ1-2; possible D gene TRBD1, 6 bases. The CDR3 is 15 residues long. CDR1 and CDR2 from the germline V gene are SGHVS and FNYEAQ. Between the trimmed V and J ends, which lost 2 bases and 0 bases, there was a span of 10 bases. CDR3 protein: CASSLKAGANYGYTF. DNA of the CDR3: TGTGCCAGCAGCTTAAAGGCAGGGGCTAACTATGGCTACACCTTC.

The CDR3: CASTERGNTEAFF. In DNA, the CDR3 is TGTGCCAGCACCGAACGGGGGAACACTGAAGCTTTCTTT. The chain employs TRBV25-1 and TRBJ1-1; D gene ambiguous. The CDR3 has 13 residues. The germline V gene has CDR1 MGHDK and CDR2 SYGVNS. V lost 7 bases and J 1 base, leaving 10 bases between the germline ends.

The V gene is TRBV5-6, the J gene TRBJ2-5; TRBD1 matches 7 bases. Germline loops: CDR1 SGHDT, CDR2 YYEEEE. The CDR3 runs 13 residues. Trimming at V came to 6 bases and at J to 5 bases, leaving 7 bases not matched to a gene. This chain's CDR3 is CASTEDRAETQYF. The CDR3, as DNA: TGTGCCAGCACCGAAGACAGGGCGGAGACCCAGTACTTC.

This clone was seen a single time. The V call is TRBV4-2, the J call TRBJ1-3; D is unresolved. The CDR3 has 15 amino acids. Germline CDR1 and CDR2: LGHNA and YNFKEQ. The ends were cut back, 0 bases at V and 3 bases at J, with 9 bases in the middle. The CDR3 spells CASSQDPGLGNTIYF. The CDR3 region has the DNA TGTGCCAGCAGCCAAGATCCAGGACTTGGAAACACCATATATTTT.

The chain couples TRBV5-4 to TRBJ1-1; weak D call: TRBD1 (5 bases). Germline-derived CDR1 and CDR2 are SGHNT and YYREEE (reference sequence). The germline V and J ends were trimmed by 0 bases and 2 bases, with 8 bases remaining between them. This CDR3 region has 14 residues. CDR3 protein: CASSLARANTEAFF. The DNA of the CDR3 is TGTGCCAGCAGCTTGGCCAGGGCTAACACTGAAGCTTTCTTT.